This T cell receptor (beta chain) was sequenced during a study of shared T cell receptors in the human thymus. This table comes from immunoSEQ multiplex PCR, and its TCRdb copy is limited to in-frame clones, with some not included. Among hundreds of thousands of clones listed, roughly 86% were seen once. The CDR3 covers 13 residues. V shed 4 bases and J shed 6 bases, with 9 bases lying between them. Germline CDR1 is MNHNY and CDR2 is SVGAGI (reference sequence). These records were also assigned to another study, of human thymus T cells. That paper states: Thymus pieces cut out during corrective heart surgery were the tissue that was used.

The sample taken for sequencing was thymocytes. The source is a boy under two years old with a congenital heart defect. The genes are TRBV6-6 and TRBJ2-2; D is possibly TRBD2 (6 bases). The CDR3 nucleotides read TGTGCCAGCAGTTCTAAGCGGGCCGGGGAGCTGTTTTTT. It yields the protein CASSSKRAGELFF.